The 21 T cell receptor beta chains below come from one sample, sequenced in a study of cytomegalovirus exposure and HLA in healthy donors. TCRdb keeps only in-frame clones here, not all; method: immunoSEQ multiplex PCR. This table has tens of thousands of clones, roughly 90% appearing once. Material: PBMCs. All receptors come from a man under 40 in good health and CMV-seronegative.

V is TRBV5-4 and J is TRBJ2-1, with a possible D match to TRBD2 (5 bases). The germline CDR1 and CDR2 sequences are SGHNT and YYREEE (reference sequence). V lost 2 bases to trimming and J lost 4 bases, with 13 bases between them. The CDR3 is made up of 15 amino acids. The CDR3 reads CASSLGLALYNEQFF. The DNA for the CDR3 is TGTGCCAGCAGCTTAGGGCTAGCCCTTTACAATGAGCAGTTCTTC.

This chain connects TRBV28 to TRBJ1-4; D is undetermined. Germline assignment: CDR1 MDHEN and CDR2 SYDVKM. The CDR3 loop spans 18 amino acids. Trimming took 2 bases from V and 0 from J, leaving 16 bases between them. CDR3 sequence (DNA): TGTGCCAGCAGTTTACCGCTCCGACACCTTGCAACTAATGAAAAACTGTTTTTT. Translated, it gives CASSLPLRHLATNEKLFF.

The rearrangement joins TRBV6-6 to TRBJ1-5; D call uncertain. The CDR3 sequence is 15 residues long. Between the trimmed V and J ends, which lost 6 bases and 7 bases, there was a span of 19 bases. CDR1 is MNHNY, CDR2 SVGAGI, per germline (reference sequence). The CDR3 region is CASSPRTASGQPQHF. The DNA of the CDR3 is TGTGCCAGCAGCCCCCGGACGGCTAGCGGACAGCCCCAGCATTTT.

The gene calls are TRBV27 and TRBJ1-4; 8 positions match TRBD1. Germline assignment: CDR1 MNHEY and CDR2 SMNVEV (reference sequence). The CDR3 has 16 amino acids. V lost 3 bases, J lost 10 bases, and 13 bases stayed unmatched. The CDR3 region has the DNA TGTGCCAGCAGTTTCTCTGACAGGGGACCGGAGAGAAAACTGTTTTTT. Translated, it gives CASSFSDRGPERKLFF. Based on the CDR3 plus reference TRBV27 and TRBJ1-4, the full variable domain is EAQVTQNPRYLITVTGKKLTVTCSQNMNHEYMSWYRQDPGLGLRQIYYSMNVEVTDKGDVPEGYKVSRKEKRNFPLILESPSPNQTSLYFCASSFSDRGPERKLFFGSGTQLSVL.

This clone occurred once. The CDR3 loop reads CASSLKGDLIRSEQYF. In DNA, the CDR3 is TGTGCCAGCAGCTTAAAGGGGGATCTAATTCGATCCGAGCAGTACTTC. The chain employs TRBV7-8 and TRBJ2-7; perhaps TRBD1 as D (6 bases). Germline CDR1 and CDR2: SGHVS and FQNEAQ. The V and J ends lost 2 bases and 6 bases respectively, with 20 bases between them. The CDR3 is made up of 16 amino acids.

This sequence joins TRBV6-6 and TRBJ2-1; 9 bases line up with TRBD2. From germline, CDR1 is MNHNY and CDR2 SVGAGI (reference sequence). Trimming took 3 bases from V and 10 from J; bases not matched to a gene: 10. This CDR3 spans 15 amino acids. CDR3 coding DNA: TGTGCCAGCAGTTATGGACTAGCGTCCTCACAGGAGCAGTTCTTC. Translating gives CASSYGLASSQEQFF.

On this clone: The CDR3 ends on some other residue instead of the conserved phenylalanine or tryptophan, so this is likely a read error. The DNA is omitted, as the CDR3 cannot be located on it reliably, and the CDR3 follows TCRdb's listing. This chain connects TRBV28 to TRBJ2-7; no check of the table's D call, TRBD2, against the DNA was made. The germline V gene has CDR1 MDHEN and CDR2 SYDVKM. The CDR3 length is 11 residues, termini included. CDR3: CASSAPSGCDL.

The chain is built from TRBV5-8 and TRBJ2-3; 8 positions agree with TRBD1. The CDR3 contains 16 residues. After removal of 0 bases from V and 3 bases from J, the junction contained 6 bases not matched to a gene. Germline values: CDR1 SGHTS, CDR2 YDEGEE. DNA for the CDR3: TGTGCCAGCAGCTTGGACAGGGGGAGAGTGACAGATACGCAGTATTTT. Its translation is CASSLDRGRVTDTQYF.

The chain links TRBV6-6 to TRBJ2-2; weak D call: TRBD2 (5 bases). The V and J ends lost 6 bases and 7 bases respectively, with 9 bases between them. From germline, CDR1 is MNHNY and CDR2 SVGAGI (reference sequence). The CDR3 extends over 12 amino acids. The CDR3: CASRDGGGELFF. The CDR3 DNA reads TGTGCCAGCAGGGACGGAGGCGGGGAGCTGTTTTTT.

The chain couples TRBV19 to TRBJ1-1; D might be TRBD1 (5 bases). The CDR3 is 16 residues long. Trimming shortened V by 6 bases and J by 3 bases, and 20 bases separated the two germline ends. Germline CDR1 reads LNHDA; CDR2 reads SQIVND (reference sequence). The CDR3 here is CASSVWEGPTDTEAFF. Written as DNA, the CDR3 is TGTGCCAGTAGCGTCTGGGAGGGGCCTACTGACACTGAAGCTTTCTTT.

The chain links TRBV6-5 to TRBJ2-5, with D possibly TRBD1 on 5 matching bases. There are 16 residues in the CDR3. The germline gives CDR1 MNHEY, CDR2 SVGAGI. With 0 bases removed from V and 1 base from J, the gap between germline ends came to 12 bases. The CDR3 loop is CASSYSGARGQETQYF. CDR3 nucleotide sequence: TGTGCCAGCAGTTACTCAGGGGCTCGTGGCCAAGAGACCCAGTACTTC.

The chain is built from TRBV18 and TRBJ2-7; 7 bases are shared with TRBD2. The CDR3 covers 14 residues. The V gene end was trimmed by 2 bases and the J gene end by 3 bases; junction bases not matched to a gene: 4. Per germline, CDR1 KGHSH and CDR2 LQKENI. CDR3 sequence: CASSPREGYYEQYF. The CDR3 nucleotides read TGTGCCAGCTCACCAAGGGAGGGATACTACGAGCAGTACTTC.

This chain uses TRBV9 with TRBJ2-1, with 14 bases fitting TRBD2. CDR3 length: 17 residues. Unmatched junction bases numbered 10, after V lost 4 bases and J lost 7 bases. CDR1 is SGDLS, CDR2 YYNGEE, per germline. The CDR3 region is CASSPRLAGGPENEQFF. The DNA for the CDR3 is TGTGCCAGCAGCCCTCGACTAGCGGGGGGGCCTGAAAATGAGCAGTTCTTC.

This chain connects TRBV5-8 to TRBJ2-7; 7 nucleotides match TRBD2. This CDR3 contains 20 residues. The junction had 21 bases not matched to a gene; V was cut back by 0 bases and J by 3 bases. In germline, CDR1 is SGHTS, CDR2 YDEGEE. The CDR3 DNA is TGTGCCAGCAGCTTGGCAGGGAAACTTACCGGGACTACCCCGAGCTACGAGCAGTACTTC. Its protein is CASSLAGKLTGTTPSYEQYF. Full variable domain (outside the CDR3, taken from reference TRBV5-8 and TRBJ2-7): EAGVTQSPTHLIKTRGQQATLRCSPISGHTSVYWYQQALGLGLQFLLWYDEGEERNRGNFPPRFSGRQFPNYSSELNVNALELEDSALYLCASSLAGKLTGTTPSYEQYFGPGTRLTVT.

The chain couples TRBV7-6 to TRBJ2-2; 8 bases are shared with TRBD2. Per germline, CDR1 SGHVS and CDR2 FNYEAQ. This CDR3 is 16 amino acids long. Trimming removed 4 bases from V and 6 bases from J; junction bases left unmatched: 10. CDR3 coding DNA: TGTGCCAGCAGCTCCGTCAATAGCGGGAATGCCGGGGAGCTGTTTTTT. Encoded protein: CASSSVNSGNAGELFF.

This chain uses TRBV6-5 with TRBJ2-7; 8 bases are shared with TRBD1. The CDR3 has 16 amino acids. Germline CDR1 reads MNHEY; CDR2 reads SVGAGI. The junction had 10 bases not matched to a gene; V was cut back by 0 bases and J by 6 bases. Here the CDR3 reads CASSYSSGRGRSEQYF. DNA of the CDR3: TGTGCCAGCAGTTACTCTTCGGGCAGGGGGCGGTCCGAGCAGTACTTC.

The chain links TRBV4-1 to TRBJ1-3; TRBD1 matches at 9 bases. Germline values: CDR1 MGHRA, CDR2 YSYEKL. After removal of 0 bases from V and 2 bases from J, the junction contained 8 bases not matched to a gene. The CDR3 is 18 amino acids. CDR3 in DNA: TGCGCCAGCAGCCAAGATGGGACAGGGACATATCCTGGAAACACCATATATTTT. Amino acid sequence: CASSQDGTGTYPGNTIYF.

The rearrangement joins TRBV23-1 to TRBJ2-3; D gene uncertain. TRBV23-1 is an open reading frame whose function is uncertain. Trimming shortened V by 4 bases and J by 8 bases, and 13 bases separated the two germline ends. The CDR3 sequence is 13 residues long. This CDR3 is CASSPGILGTQYF. The CDR3 coding sequence is TGCGCCAGCAGTCCAGGAATATTAGGTACGCAGTATTTT.

The rearrangement uses TRBV6-1 and TRBJ2-7; 8 nucleotides align to TRBD2. After removal of 10 bases from V and 0 bases from J, the junction contained 8 bases not matched to a gene. The CDR3 extends over 14 amino acids. The V gene's germline CDR1 is MNHNS and CDR2 SASEGT. The CDR3 sequence: CATWGLEGSYEQYF. The CDR3 DNA follows: TGTGCCACATGGGGACTAGAGGGCTCCTACGAGCAGTACTTC.

This chain connects TRBV6-4 to TRBJ2-3; TRBD2 matches 7 bases. Germline CDR1 reads MRHNA; CDR2 reads SNTAGT. Trimming at V came to 2 bases and at J to 2 bases, leaving 4 bases not matched to a gene. There are 15 residues in the CDR3. In DNA, the CDR3 is TGTGCCAGCAGTGACGGAGCGGGGTCCACAGATACGCAGTATTTT. As protein: CASSDGAGSTDTQYF.

The genes are TRBV6-6 and TRBJ2-5, with 9 bases that match TRBD2. Germline V CDR1 and CDR2: MNHNY, SVGAGI (reference sequence). The CDR3 extends over 15 amino acids. Trimming took 6 bases from V and 5 from J; bases not matched to a gene: 10. The CDR3 region has the DNA TGTGCCAGCAGCTACCTTAGCGGGAGCCGGGAGACCCAGTACTTC. Its protein is CASSYLSGSRETQYF.